This T cell receptor (beta chain) was retrieved from a study of Ad26.COV2.S vaccination and SARS-CoV-2 variants. Here immunoSEQ multiplex PCR was the method, and the copy in TCRdb shows in-frame clones only, minus some. The data show about 180,000 clones, approximately 90% seen once. As for this clone: The target antigen is unknown.

The V end was cut by 7 bases, the J end by 0 bases, with 18 bases between. The CDR3 is 18 residues long. Germline values: CDR1 KGHDR, CDR2 SFDVKD. Findings and limits, study-wide: Participants given vaccine showed non-spike TCR breadth similar to that of placebo recipients.

The chain employs TRBV24-1 and TRBJ2-6, with D possibly matching TRBD1 (7 bases). The sequence came from a human donor who had recovered from COVID-19. The sample was peripheral blood, taken after recovery from COVID-19. In nucleotides, the CDR3 is TGTGCCACCAGGGAATGCCAGGGGGGCCACTCTGGGGCCAACGTCCTGACTTTC. Protein product: CATRECQGGHSGANVLTF.